A selection of T cell receptor beta chains follows, all from one sample in a study of Graves' ophthalmopathy and Graves' hyperthyroidism. TCRdb analysed the multiplex PCR reads with MiXCR anew, one entry per CDR3 protein. This table holds 740,000 or so distinct CDR3 sequences, 40% found once. The sequencing input was peripheral blood. All receptors come from an adult man with Graves' ophthalmopathy. Each CDR3 is given with its conserved first and last residue. D genes are given only for firm matches. The listing skips clone size in some rows; elsewhere it reads once, few, many or a size class.

many	TRBD1	TRBV29-1	TRBJ1-4	TGCAGCGTCGCACAGGGGAGGGGTGAAAAACTGTTTTTT	CSVAQGRGEKLFF
-	TRBD1	TRBV9	TRBJ1-1	TGTGCCAGCAGCGGCCGGGACAGGGGGTTGAACACTGAAGCTTTCTTT	CASSGRDRGLNTEAFF
many	-	TRBV29-1	TRBJ2-7	TGCAGCGCCCGACAGCAGGAGACCTCCTACGAGCAGTACTTC	CSARQQETSYEQYF
-	-	TRBV7-2	TRBJ1-2	TGTGCCAGCAGCCGAGACCCCGCCGGCTATGGCTACACCTTC	CASSRDPAGYGYTF
once	TRBD1	TRBV11-2	TRBJ2-7	TGTGCCAGCAGCTTTGCGGCCGGGACAGGGGACGAGCAGTACTTC	CASSFAAGTGDEQYF
many	-	TRBV7-9	TRBJ2-5	TGTGCCAGCAGCTTAGGGGAGCGGTTCGCGGGTGAGACCCAGTACTTC	CASSLGERFAGETQYF
-	TRBD1	TRBV19	TRBJ2-7	TGTGCCAGTAGTATCGGACAGGTTAGAAGCGAGCAGTACTTC	CASSIGQVRSEQYF
many	TRBD2	TRBV10-3	TRBJ2-2	TGTGCCATCCGAAGTGGGACTAGCGGGGCGAACACCGGGGAGCTGTTTTTT	CAIRSGTSGANTGELFF
-	-	TRBV30	TRBJ1-1	TGTGCCTGGATGTATGGAGTCGGGAAGACTGAAGCTTTCTTT	CAWMYGVGKTEAFF
-	TRBD1	TRBV15	TRBJ1-5	TGTGCCACCAGCAGAGTAGTCAGGGGGTTTCAGCCCCAGCATTTT	CATSRVVRGFQPQHF
many	-	TRBV29-1	TRBJ1-6	TGCAGCGTTGTTCGGACAGTCCGAGATAATTCACCCCTCCACTTT	CSVVRTVRDNSPLHF
-	-	TRBV25-1	TRBJ2-2	TGTGCCAGCAGTGCTAGAGATCATTGGGCGGGGCCGAACACCGGGGAGCTGTTTTTT	CASSARDHWAGPNTGELFF
-	-	TRBV25-1	TRBJ2-5	TGTGCCAGCAGCCAAGTGAGGGGACAAGAGACCCAGTACTTC	CASSQVRGQETQYF
-	TRBD1	TRBV7-2	TRBJ1-2	TGTGCCAGCAGCTCCAAAAGGGGGCTGGACTATGGCTACACCTTC	CASSSKRGLDYGYTF
-	TRBD1	TRBV7-2	TRBJ2-5	TGTGCCAGCAGCCCCGGGACAGTGAGACAAGAGACCCAGTACTTC	CASSPGTVRQETQYF
many	TRBD1	TRBV10-2	TRBJ1-2	TGCGCCAGCAGTGAGTCGACTCGACAGGGTCGGTTCTATGGCTACACCTTC	CASSESTRQGRFYGYTF
-	-	TRBV12-3/TRBV12-4	TRBJ1-1	TGTGCCAGCAGCCTAGCGGGGGGCGAGCCTGAAGCTTTCTTT	CASSLAGGEPEAFF
-	TRBD2	TRBV10-3	TRBJ2-3	TGTGCCAGCAGCCGACTAGCGTTTGACACAGATACGCAGTATTTT	CASSRLAFDTDTQYF
many	-	TRBV24-1	TRBJ1-5	TGTGCCACCCAGGATGAAGACAATCAGCCCCAGCATTTT	CATQDEDNQPQHF
many	-	TRBV5-8	TRBJ1-6	TGTGCCAGCAGGGCCGGGGGGGATGATTCACCCCTCCACTTT	CASRAGGDDSPLHF
once	-	TRBV2	TRBJ2-7	TGTGCCAGCACCCAGGGGAGGGAGCAGTACTTC	CASTQGREQYF
many	-	TRBV29-1	TRBJ1-6	TGCAGCGTCCGGGAAAAGCTCGATTCACCCCTCCACTTT	CSVREKLDSPLHF
once	-	TRBV12-3/TRBV12-4	TRBJ1-6	TGTGCCAGCAGTGAATCACAGCATCCTCTAGTGGATTCACCCCTCCACTTT	CASSESQHPLVDSPLHF
-	-	TRBV7-2	TRBJ2-7	TGTGCCAGCAGCTACCCGAGCTCCTACGAGCAGTACTTC	CASSYPSSYEQYF
few	-	TRBV2	TRBJ2-5	TGTGCCAGCAGTTTGGTGGCGACCGAAGAGACCCAGTACTTC	CASSLVATEETQYF
once	-	TRBV20-1	TRBJ1-6	TGCAGTGCTAGGACAGGCGACACACCCCTCCACTTT	CSARTGDTPLHF
-	-	TRBV29-1	TRBJ1-5	TGCAGCGTTGCTCACATCAATCAGCCCCAGCATTTT	CSVAHINQPQHF
-	-	TRBV12-3/TRBV12-4	TRBJ1-6	TGTGCCAGCAGTTTGGGAAGGGGGACACCCCTCCACTTT	CASSLGRGTPLHF